The 24 T cell receptor beta chains reported below all come from one sample, sequenced in a study of T cell responses to AZD1222 COVID-19 vaccine. Only in-frame clones appear in the TCRdb table, and some are missing; sequencing was by immunoSEQ multiplex PCR. Among about 84,000 clones listed, around 90% were seen once. Sequences were derived from peripheral blood, sampled on day 0 of AZD1222 vaccination. All receptors derive from an adult in good health.

The rearrangement uses TRBV6-5 and TRBJ2-5; D unresolved. Germline V gene data show CDR1 as MNHEY and CDR2 as SVGAGI. V was cut by 1 base and J by 1 base, with 10 bases left in between. This CDR3 contains 15 residues. The CDR3 region is CASSYLGNVQETQYF. Here the CDR3 DNA reads TGTGCCAGCAGTTACTTGGGAAACGTCCAAGAGACCCAGTACTTC.

This clone came up once. Other DNA sequences in this specimen translate into the identical CDR3. The V gene is TRBV30, the J gene TRBJ2-5, with TRBD1 as a possible D gene (7 bases). CDR3 length equals 14 residues. The ends were cut back, 0 bases at V and 5 bases at J, with 13 bases in the middle. Germline V lookup: CDR1 GTSNPN, CDR2 SVGIG (reference sequence). CDR3 in DNA: TGTGCCTGGAGTGTTCAGGGGGGTGGGGAGACCCAGTACTTC. Translation: CAWSVQGGGETQYF.

This chain joins TRBV6-5 and TRBJ1-1; weak D call: TRBD1 (6 bases). Trimming stripped 2 bases from V and 2 bases from J, with 9 bases between. CDR1 is MNHEY and CDR2 is SVGAGI in the germline V gene. The CDR3 is made up of 14 amino acids. In DNA, the CDR3 is TGTGCCAGCAGTTACGGGACAAGAAACACTGAAGCTTTCTTT. It encodes CASSYGTRNTEAFF.

The chain employs TRBV11-3 and TRBJ2-3; the match to TRBD2 covers 8 bases. J was trimmed by 6 bases and V by 3 bases; bases with no gene match: 8. The CDR3 consists of 15 residues. Germline V CDR1 and CDR2: SGHNT, YENEEA. CDR3 sequence (DNA): TGTGCCAGCAGCTTCACGGGGACTAGATCGGATACGCAGTATTTT. This encodes CASSFTGTRSDTQYF.

V and J are TRBV11-2 and TRBJ2-1; TRBD2 matches at 7 bases. The germline V gene encodes CDR1 SGHAT and CDR2 FQNNGV. This CDR3 has 14 residues. Trimming at V came to 3 bases and at J to 8 bases, leaving 7 bases not matched to a gene. This chain's CDR3 is CASSFPLGGYEQFF. Written as DNA, the CDR3 is TGTGCCAGCAGCTTCCCGCTCGGGGGGTATGAGCAGTTCTTC. The variable domain in full, completed from reference TRBV11-2 and TRBJ2-1, reads EAGVAQSPRYKIIEKRQSVAFWCNPISGHATLYWYQQILGQGPKLLIQFQNNGVVDDSQLPKDRFSAERLKGVDSTLKIQPAKLEDSAVYLCASSFPLGGYEQFFGPGTRLTVL.

This clone was observed a few times. The genes are TRBV6-5 and TRBJ2-1; TRBD1 agrees at 8 bases. Unmatched junction bases numbered 4, after V lost 4 bases and J lost 2 bases. There are 15 residues in the CDR3. Germline lookup yields CDR1 MNHEY and CDR2 SVGAGI. In nucleotides, the CDR3 is TGTGCCAGCAGTTTACAGGGGGTTCCCTACAATGAGCAGTTCTTC. Translated: CASSLQGVPYNEQFF.

The chain employs TRBV9 and TRBJ1-2; D gene uncertain. V lost 4 bases and J 7 bases, leaving 14 bases between the germline ends. The CDR3 covers 13 residues. Germline CDR1 reads SGDLS; CDR2 reads YYNGEE. CDR3 sequence reads: CASSPIPTFGYTF. The CDR3 nucleotides read TGTGCCAGCAGCCCCATCCCGACATTTGGCTACACCTTC. Full variable domain (rest looked up from reference TRBV9 and TRBJ1-2): DSGVTQTPKHLITATGQRVTLRCSPRSGDLSVYWYQQSLDQGLQFLIQYYNGEERAKGNILERFSAQQFPDLHSELNLSSLELGDSALYFCASSPIPTFGYTFGSGTRLTVV.

The chain combines TRBV19 with TRBJ1-4; D may be TRBD1 (6 bases). The CDR3 is 13 amino acids. Germline CDR1 LNHDA, CDR2 SQIVND (reference sequence). V lost 8 bases, J lost 6 bases, and 13 bases lay in between. The CDR3 coding sequence is TGTGCCAGTTTACAGGGTGGTGATGAAAAACTGTTTTTT. As protein: CASLQGGDEKLFF.

The chain combines TRBV10-1 with TRBJ2-3, with 12 bases identical to TRBD2. V lost 0 bases and J lost 5; bases outside the gene matches: 9. This CDR3 is 18 amino acids long. Germline V CDR1 and CDR2: WNHNN, SYGVQD (reference sequence). The DNA for the CDR3 is TGCGCCAGCAGTGAGTCGAGGACTAGCGGGACCTCTCGAGATACGCAGTATTTT. This translates into CASSESRTSGTSRDTQYF.

J is TRBJ2-1 and V is TRBV7-2, with 7 bases lining up with TRBD2. The CDR3 contains 13 residues. Losses at the gene ends were 9 bases for V and 5 bases for J; bases not matched to a gene: 7. Germline V gives CDR1 SGHTA, CDR2 FQGNSA. The CDR3: CARREAGDNEQFF. The CDR3 nucleotides are TGTGCCAGACGAGAGGCGGGAGACAATGAGCAGTTCTTC.

J is TRBJ1-3 and V is TRBV30; weak D call: TRBD1 (5 bases). Germline values: CDR1 GTSNPN, CDR2 SVGIG (reference sequence). CDR3 length: 14 amino acids. Trimming took off 2 bases at V and 1 base at J, with 9 bases between the two ends. CDR3 loop: CAWSREGSGNTIYF. DNA of the CDR3: TGTGCCTGGAGTCGTGAGGGGTCTGGAAACACCATATATTTT.

Only one count was recorded for this clone. The chain is built from TRBV4-3 and TRBJ2-5, with 9 bases identical to TRBD2. The germline V gene has CDR1 LGHNA and CDR2 YSLEER. There are 13 residues in the CDR3. Trimming cost V 0 bases and J 14 bases; bases outside gene matches: 7. The CDR3 DNA reads TGCGCCAGCAGCCAAGAGGTAGCGGGAGCCTCATACTTC. It translates to CASSQEVAGASYF.

V usage is TRBV19 and J usage is TRBJ2-1, with 10 bases aligning to TRBD2. The trim removed 5 bases at V and 8 bases at J, leaving 12 bases unmatched. CDR1 and CDR2 (germline): LNHDA, SQIVND (reference sequence). The CDR3 is 16 residues long. CDR3 residues: CASSLPSGRVRDEQFF. The CDR3 DNA reads as TGTGCCAGTAGTTTACCTAGCGGGAGAGTCCGCGATGAGCAGTTCTTC.

This chain joins TRBV29-1 and TRBJ2-2; TRBD1 or TRBD2 may be the D gene (7 bases each). The CDR3 loop spans 13 amino acids. Germline V gives CDR1 SQVTM, CDR2 ANQGSEA. V was shortened by 3 bases and J by 4 bases, with 9 bases between the two germline ends. CDR3 coding DNA: TGCAGCGTTGACAGGGGGGGCACCGGGGAGCTGTTTTTT. It specifies CSVDRGGTGELFF.

The chain recombines TRBV27 with TRBJ1-1, with 7 bases matching TRBD1. Germline V gene data show CDR1 as MNHEY and CDR2 as SMNVEV (reference sequence). The length of the CDR3 is 14 residues. The V and J ends lost 2 bases and 5 bases, in that order; junction bases with no gene match: 5. CDR3 DNA sequence: TGTGCCAGCAGTTTACAGCAGGGGGAGACTGAAGCTTTCTTT. It encodes CASSLQQGETEAFF.

The chain is built from TRBV20-1 and TRBJ1-4; a possible D gene is TRBD1 (6 bases). This CDR3 is built from 13 residues. Germline V gene sequence: CDR1 DFQATT, CDR2 SNEGSKA (reference sequence). V gave up 3 bases and J gave up 5 bases, with 10 bases separating them. The DNA for the CDR3 is TGCAGTGCTAGTGAGGGGGGGAATGAAAAACTGTTTTTT. Protein: CSASEGGNEKLFF.

By share of the sample, this clone is medium-sized (0.01 to 0.1%). This chain connects TRBV27 to TRBJ1-2; D may be TRBD1 (5 bases). V lost 6 bases to trimming and J lost 4 bases, with 12 bases between them. Germline lookup yields CDR1 MNHEY and CDR2 SMNVEV (reference sequence). The CDR3 is 13 residues long. The CDR3 sequence: CASSPGASYGYTF. The CDR3, as DNA: TGTGCCAGCAGCCCCGGGGCCTCCTATGGCTACACCTTC.

The rearrangement links TRBV5-1 to TRBJ2-3, with D unclear. This CDR3 comprises 16 residues. Germline CDR1 SGHRS, CDR2 YFSETQ. Trimming removed 0 bases at V and 1 base at J, with 12 bases between. Written as DNA, the CDR3 is TGCGCCAGCAGCTTGGAAACAGCGACGGGCACAGATACGCAGTATTTT. It yields the protein CASSLETATGTDTQYF.

This clone was observed once. The chain recombines TRBV10-3 with TRBJ2-3; 7 bases line up with TRBD1. The CDR3 length is 15 residues. Germline lookup yields CDR1 ENHRY and CDR2 SYGVKD. The V and J ends lost 6 bases and 3 bases, in that order; junction bases with no gene match: 9. CDR3 loop: CAIRGTVLGTDTQYF. The CDR3 DNA is TGTGCCATCAGGGGGACAGTTCTTGGAACAGATACGCAGTATTTT.

The V gene is TRBV30, the J gene TRBJ1-4, with 7 positions matching TRBD1. The ends lost 2 bases at V and 7 bases at J; junction bases unmatched: 4. The CDR3 runs to 13 residues. Germline lookup yields CDR1 GTSNPN and CDR2 SVGIG (reference sequence). This CDR3 reads CAWSKGAGEKLFF. The CDR3, as DNA: TGTGCCTGGAGTAAGGGGGCAGGTGAAAAACTGTTTTTT.

CDR3 nucleotide sequence: TGTGCCAGCTCACCGGAGGGGGAGGCTTTCTTT. This translates into CASSPEGEAFF. V gene TRBV18 combines with J gene TRBJ1-1; weak D call: TRBD1 (6 bases). Germline V lookup: CDR1 KGHSH, CDR2 LQKENI. This CDR3 has 11 amino acids. Trimming left V 3 bases short and J 11 bases short, with 10 bases between.

In its sample, this clone was seen once. V and J are TRBV6-2 or TRBV6-3 and TRBJ1-2; tentatively, D is TRBD1 (5 bases). The germline CDR1 and CDR2 sequences are MNHEY and SVGEGT. V was shortened by 2 bases and J by 8 bases, with 6 bases between the two germline ends. This CDR3 is built from 11 residues. The CDR3 coding sequence is TGTGCCAGCAGTTACAGGGGCGGCTACACCTTC. Protein sequence: CASSYRGGYTF.

This clone came up once. The chain employs TRBV19 and TRBJ2-2; the D is unclear. Germline CDR1 and CDR2: LNHDA and SQIVND (reference sequence). There are 14 residues in the CDR3. Trimming took off 10 bases at V and 0 bases at J, with 12 bases between the two ends. DNA for the CDR3: TGTGCCACCTCCGACATCGCGAACACCGGGGAGCTGTTTTTT. Protein sequence: CATSDIANTGELFF.

The chain joins TRBV27 to TRBJ2-7; D might be TRBD1 (5 bases). Deletions cut 5 bases from V and 9 bases from J, with 20 bases between. The germline CDR1 and CDR2 sequences are MNHEY and SMNVEV (reference sequence). The CDR3 sequence is 14 residues long. The DNA of the CDR3 is TGTGCCAGCAGTCCATTCTCCCTTCAGGGTGCGCAGTACTTC. Translation: CASSPFSLQGAQYF.